This entry lists 7 T cell receptor beta chains sequenced from one sample in a study of blood T cells in healthy people across ages. Next came a second PCR, run for about 7 to 11 cycles, which used a sample-barcoded 5' primer along with a J-beta primer mix. One entry per CDR3 protein, called by TCRdb with MiXCR from the 5' RACE reads. The table has about 1.6 million distinct CDR3 sequences, roughly 32% seen once. Sequencing was done on a sample of blood. The receptors shown here come from a woman in her 30s in good health.

V is TRBV27 and J is TRBJ2-7; 14 bases match TRBD2. Germline V gene sequence: CDR1 MNHEY, CDR2 SMNVEV (reference sequence). This CDR3 has 18 residues. The V gene end was trimmed by 7 bases and the J gene end by 0 bases; junction bases not matched to a gene: 11. CDR3 DNA: TGTGCCAGCAAACCACTCGGACTAGCGGGGGGACTCTCCTACGAGCAGTACTTC. This encodes CASKPLGLAGGLSYEQYF.

The DNA for the CDR3 is TGTGCCAGCAGTTATGACCATCGAGGGACGGACTATGGCTACACCTTC. This translates into CASSYDHRGTDYGYTF. The chain couples TRBV6-5 to TRBJ1-2; weak D call: TRBD1 (5 bases). The CDR3 is made up of 16 amino acids. V was shortened by 3 bases and J by 3 bases, with 17 bases between the two germline ends. Germline V lookup: CDR1 MNHEY, CDR2 SVGAGI.

This clonotype was detected many times. The rearrangement uses TRBV4-1 and TRBJ1-2; D unresolved. This CDR3 is 15 amino acids long. V was trimmed by 0 bases and J by 4 bases, leaving 12 bases between them. The germline CDR1 and CDR2 sequences are MGHRA and YSYEKL. CDR3 in amino acids: CASSQDRTATYGYTF. In nucleotides, the CDR3 is TGCGCCAGCAGCCAAGATCGAACAGCGACCTATGGCTACACCTTC.

This clonotype was recorded a few times. The rearrangement links TRBV4-2 to TRBJ1-6; 9 bases align to TRBD1. In germline, CDR1 is LGHNA, CDR2 YNFKEQ. The CDR3 sequence is 16 residues long. V shed 1 base, J shed 6 bases, and the junction held 4 bases outside the gene matches. Written as DNA, the CDR3 is TGTGCCAGCAGCCAAGTGGGACAGGGACGTAATTCACCCCTCCACTTT. As protein: CASSQVGQGRNSPLHF.

This clonotype was seen at least ten times. V is TRBV6-5 and J is TRBJ2-5; TRBD1 or TRBD2 may be the D gene (5 bases each). CDR1 and CDR2 (germline): MNHEY, SVGAGI. The CDR3 loop spans 14 amino acids. Trimming removed 6 bases from V and 4 bases from J, with 15 bases in between. This CDR3 is CASSSTWGSETQYF. The CDR3 DNA is TGTGCCAGCAGCTCCACTTGGGGGTCAGAGACCCAGTACTTC.

This clonotype was counted only a few times. The chain links TRBV2 to TRBJ1-6; no clear D. The CDR3 runs to 13 residues. The V and J ends lost 7 bases and 10 bases respectively, with 14 bases between them. CDR1 and CDR2 from the germline V gene are SNHLY and FYNNEI. The CDR3 nucleotides read TGTGCCAGCAAAGGATCGGGAGAGTCACCCCTCCACTTT. This encodes CASKGSGESPLHF. Based on the CDR3 plus reference TRBV2 and TRBJ1-6, the full variable domain is EPEVTQTPSHQVTQMGQEVILRCVPISNHLYFYWYRQILGQKVEFLVSFYNNEISEKSEIFDDQFSVERPDGSNFTLKIRSTKLEDSAMYFCASKGSGESPLHFGNGTRLTVT.

This clonotype was seen ten or more times. V and J are TRBV29-1 and TRBJ2-6; D possibly corresponds to TRBD1 (5 bases). Trimming shortened V by 4 bases and J by 2 bases, and 6 bases separated the two germline ends. CDR3 length: 13 amino acids. Germline lookup yields CDR1 SQVTM and CDR2 ANQGSEA. The CDR3: CSVVQAGANVLTF. The CDR3 DNA reads as TGCAGCGTTGTACAGGCTGGGGCCAACGTCCTGACTTTC.